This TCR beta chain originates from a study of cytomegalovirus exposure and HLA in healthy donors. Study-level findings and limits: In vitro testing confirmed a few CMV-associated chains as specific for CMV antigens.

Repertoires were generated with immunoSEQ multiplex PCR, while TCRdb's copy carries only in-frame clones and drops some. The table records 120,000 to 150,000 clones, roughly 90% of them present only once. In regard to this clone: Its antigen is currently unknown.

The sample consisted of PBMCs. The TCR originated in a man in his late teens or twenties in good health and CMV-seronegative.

The CDR3 nucleotides are TGCGCCAGCAGCCTTAACAGGGGGGGCTATGGCTACACCTTC. It codes for CASSLNRGGYGYTF. This sequence joins TRBV4-3 and TRBJ1-2, with 8 positions matching TRBD1. The V segment lost 4 bases and the J segment 4 bases; nucleotides outside the gene matches: 5. Per the germline V gene, CDR1 is LGHNA and CDR2 is YSLEER. There are 14 residues in the CDR3.